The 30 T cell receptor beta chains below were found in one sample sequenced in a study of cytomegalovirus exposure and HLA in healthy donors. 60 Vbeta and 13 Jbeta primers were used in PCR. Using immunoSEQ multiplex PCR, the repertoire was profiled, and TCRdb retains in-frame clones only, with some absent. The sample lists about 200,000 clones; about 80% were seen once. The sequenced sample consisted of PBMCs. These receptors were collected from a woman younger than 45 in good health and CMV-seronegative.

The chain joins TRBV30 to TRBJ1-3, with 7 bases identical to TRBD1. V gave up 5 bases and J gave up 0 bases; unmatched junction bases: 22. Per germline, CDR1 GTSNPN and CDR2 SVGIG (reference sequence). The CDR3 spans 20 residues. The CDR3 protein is CAWCVPGQPPLGYSGNTIYF. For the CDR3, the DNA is TGTGCCTGGTGCGTCCCGGGACAGCCACCTCTTGGTTACTCTGGAAACACCATATATTTT.

In DNA, the CDR3 is TGCGCCAGCAGCTTGCTGGACAGGGGGCGCGGGGAGACCCAGTACTTC. Residues: CASSLLDRGRGETQYF. This chain joins TRBV5-1 and TRBJ2-5; 11 bases match TRBD1. J lost 5 bases, V lost 1 base, and 7 bases had no gene match. Germline V gene data show CDR1 as SGHRS and CDR2 as YFSETQ. CDR3 length: 16 residues. Variable domain in full (rest from reference TRBV5-1 and TRBJ2-5): KAGVTQTPRYLIKTRGQQVTLSCSPISGHRSVSWYQQTPGQGLQFLFEYFSETQRNKGNFPGRFSGRQFSNSRSEMNVSTLELGDSALYLCASSLLDRGRGETQYFGPGTRLLVL.

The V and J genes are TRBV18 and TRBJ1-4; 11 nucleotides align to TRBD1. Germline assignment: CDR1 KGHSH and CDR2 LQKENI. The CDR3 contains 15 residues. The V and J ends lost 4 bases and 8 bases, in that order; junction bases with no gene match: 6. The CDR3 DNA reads TGTGCCAGCTCACGAACCGGGACAGGGGGGGAAAAACTGTTTTTT. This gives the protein CASSRTGTGGEKLFF.

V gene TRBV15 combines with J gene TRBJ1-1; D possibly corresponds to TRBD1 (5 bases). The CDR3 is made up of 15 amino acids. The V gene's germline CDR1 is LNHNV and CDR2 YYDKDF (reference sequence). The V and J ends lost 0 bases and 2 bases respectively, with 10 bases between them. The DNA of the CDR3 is TGTGCCACCAGCAGAGACAGGGCCGATAACACTGAAGCTTTCTTT. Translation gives CATSRDRADNTEAFF.

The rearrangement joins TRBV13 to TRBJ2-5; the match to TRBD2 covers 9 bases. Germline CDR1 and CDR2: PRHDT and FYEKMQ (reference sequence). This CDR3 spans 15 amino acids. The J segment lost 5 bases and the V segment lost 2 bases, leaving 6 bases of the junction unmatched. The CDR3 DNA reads TGTGCCAGCAGCTTACGCGGGGGGGCTCGGGAGACCCAGTACTTC. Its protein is CASSLRGGARETQYF.

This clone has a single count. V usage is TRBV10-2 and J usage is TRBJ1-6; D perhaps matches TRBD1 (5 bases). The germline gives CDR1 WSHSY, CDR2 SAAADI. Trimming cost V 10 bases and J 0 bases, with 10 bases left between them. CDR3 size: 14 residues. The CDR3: CATTDLSYNSPLHF. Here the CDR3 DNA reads TGCGCCACGACAGATCTCTCCTATAATTCACCCCTCCACTTT.

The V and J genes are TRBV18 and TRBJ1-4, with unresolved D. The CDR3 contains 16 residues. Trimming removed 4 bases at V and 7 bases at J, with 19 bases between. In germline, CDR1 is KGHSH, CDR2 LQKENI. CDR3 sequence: CASSLTTLGLSEKLFF. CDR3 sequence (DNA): TGTGCCAGCTCACTGACCACCCTCGGGTTGTCTGAAAAACTGTTTTTT.

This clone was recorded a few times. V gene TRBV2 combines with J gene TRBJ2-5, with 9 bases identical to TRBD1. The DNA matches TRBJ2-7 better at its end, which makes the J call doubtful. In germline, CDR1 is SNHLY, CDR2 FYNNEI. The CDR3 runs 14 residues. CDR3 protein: CASRTPGTGNEQYF. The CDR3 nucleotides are TGTGCCAGCAGAACACCCGGGACAGGGAACGAGCAGTACTTC.

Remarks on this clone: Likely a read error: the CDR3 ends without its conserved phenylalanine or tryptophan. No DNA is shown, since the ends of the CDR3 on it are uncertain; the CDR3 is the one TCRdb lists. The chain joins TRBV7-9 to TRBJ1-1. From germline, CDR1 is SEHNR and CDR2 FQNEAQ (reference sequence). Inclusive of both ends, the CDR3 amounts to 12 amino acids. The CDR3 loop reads CASSQAGVLWMV.

The CDR3 coding sequence is TGTGCCAGCAGTTTATCGTTAACAGGGGATGGCTACACCTTC. Its translation: CASSLSLTGDGYTF. The V call is TRBV27, the J call TRBJ1-2; 7 bases are a match to TRBD1. V shed 0 bases, J shed 6 bases, and the junction held 4 bases outside the gene matches. Per the germline V gene, CDR1 is MNHEY and CDR2 is SMNVEV (reference sequence). The CDR3 has 14 residues.

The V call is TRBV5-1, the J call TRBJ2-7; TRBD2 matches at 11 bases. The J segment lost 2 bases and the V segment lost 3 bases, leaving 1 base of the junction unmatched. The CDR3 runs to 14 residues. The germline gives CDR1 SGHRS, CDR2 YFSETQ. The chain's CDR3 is CASSSTSGTYEQYF. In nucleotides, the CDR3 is TGCGCCAGCAGCTCGACTAGCGGGACCTACGAGCAGTACTTC.

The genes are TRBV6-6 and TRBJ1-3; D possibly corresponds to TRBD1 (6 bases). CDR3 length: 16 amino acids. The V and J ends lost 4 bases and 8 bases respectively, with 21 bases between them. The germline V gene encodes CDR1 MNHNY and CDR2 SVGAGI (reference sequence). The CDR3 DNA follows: TGTGCCAGCAGTTCCCCCGACAGGTTGATGAGGGACACCATATATTTT. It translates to CASSSPDRLMRDTIYF.

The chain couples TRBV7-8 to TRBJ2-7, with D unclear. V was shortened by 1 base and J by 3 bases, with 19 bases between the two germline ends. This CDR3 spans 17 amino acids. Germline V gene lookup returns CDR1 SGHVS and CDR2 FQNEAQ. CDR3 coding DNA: TGTGCCAGCAGCTTAGTCTCCTCCCAGATTACCATCTACGAGCAGTACTTC. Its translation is CASSLVSSQITIYEQYF.

CDR3 sequence (DNA): TGTGCCAGCTCACCAAAACCACACTCTGGAAACACCATATATTTT. Protein: CASSPKPHSGNTIYF. V gene TRBV18 combines with J gene TRBJ1-3, with D hard to call. CDR3 size: 15 residues. Germline V gene lookup returns CDR1 KGHSH and CDR2 LQKENI. Deletions cut 2 bases from V and 0 bases from J, with 8 bases between. The variable domain in full, completed from reference TRBV18 and TRBJ1-3, reads NAGVMQNPRHLVRRRGQEARLRCSPMKGHSHVYWYRQLPEEGLKFMVYLQKENIIDESGMPKERFSAEFPKEGPSILRIQQVVRGDSAAYFCASSPKPHSGNTIYFGEGSWLTVV.

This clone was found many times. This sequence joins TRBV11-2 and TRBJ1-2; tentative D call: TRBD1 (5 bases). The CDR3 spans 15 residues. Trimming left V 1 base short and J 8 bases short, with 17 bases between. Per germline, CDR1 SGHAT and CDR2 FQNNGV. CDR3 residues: CASSLVSGGGNGYTF. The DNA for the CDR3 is TGTGCCAGCAGCTTAGTCAGTGGGGGAGGAAACGGCTACACCTTC.

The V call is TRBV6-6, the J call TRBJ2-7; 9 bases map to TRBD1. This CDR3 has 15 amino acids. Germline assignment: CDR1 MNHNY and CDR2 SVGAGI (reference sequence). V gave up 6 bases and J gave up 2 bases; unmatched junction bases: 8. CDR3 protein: CASSQSGTGTYEQYF. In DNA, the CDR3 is TGTGCCAGCAGCCAATCCGGGACAGGGACCTACGAGCAGTACTTC.

The CDR3, as DNA: TGTGCCAGTAGTGGCCGAAGGGGGACAGGGCTCTACGAGCAGTACTTC. Translation: CASSGRRGTGLYEQYF. The V call is TRBV19, the J call TRBJ2-7, with 9 bases lining up with TRBD1. The germline V gene has CDR1 LNHDA and CDR2 SQIVND (reference sequence). This CDR3 spans 16 amino acids. V lost 5 bases, J lost 3 bases, and 11 bases stayed unmatched.

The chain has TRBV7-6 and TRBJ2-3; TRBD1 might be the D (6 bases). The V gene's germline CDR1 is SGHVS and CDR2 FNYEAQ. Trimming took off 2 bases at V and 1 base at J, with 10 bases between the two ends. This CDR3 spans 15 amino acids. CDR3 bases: TGTGCCAGCAGCTTAAGAAACAGGGGCACAGATACGCAGTATTTT. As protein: CASSLRNRGTDTQYF.

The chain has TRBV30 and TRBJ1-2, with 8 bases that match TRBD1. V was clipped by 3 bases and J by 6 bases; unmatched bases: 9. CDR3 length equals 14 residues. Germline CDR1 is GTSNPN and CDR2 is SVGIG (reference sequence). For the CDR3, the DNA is TGTGCCTGGAGCAACGGGCAGGGGGCGCATGGCTACACCTTC. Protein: CAWSNGQGAHGYTF.

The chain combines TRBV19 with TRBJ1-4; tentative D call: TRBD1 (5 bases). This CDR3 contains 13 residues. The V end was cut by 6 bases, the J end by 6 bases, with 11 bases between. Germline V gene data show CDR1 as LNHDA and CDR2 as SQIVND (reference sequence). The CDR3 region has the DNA TGTGCCAGTAGGCAGGGTACGGATGAAAAACTGTTTTTT. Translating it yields CASRQGTDEKLFF. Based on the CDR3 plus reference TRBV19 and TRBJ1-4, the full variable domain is DGGITQSPKYLFRKEGQNVTLSCEQNLNHDAMYWYRQDPGQGLRLIYYSQIVNDFQKGDIAEGYSVSREKKESFPLTVTSAQKNPTAFYLCASRQGTDEKLFFGSGTQLSVL.

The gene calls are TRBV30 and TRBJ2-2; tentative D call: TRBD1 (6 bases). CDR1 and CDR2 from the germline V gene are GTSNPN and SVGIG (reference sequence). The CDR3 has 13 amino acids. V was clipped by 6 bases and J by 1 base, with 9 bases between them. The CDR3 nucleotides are TGTGCCTGTGACAGGCTGAACACCGGGGAGCTGTTTTTT. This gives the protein CACDRLNTGELFF.

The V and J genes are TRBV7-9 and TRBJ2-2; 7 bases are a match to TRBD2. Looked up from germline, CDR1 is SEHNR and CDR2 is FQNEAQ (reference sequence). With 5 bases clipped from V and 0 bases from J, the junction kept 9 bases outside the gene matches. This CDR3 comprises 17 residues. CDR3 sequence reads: CASSLRTGGSNTGELFF. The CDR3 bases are TGTGCCAGCAGCCTACGGACGGGGGGTTCGAACACCGGGGAGCTGTTTTTT.

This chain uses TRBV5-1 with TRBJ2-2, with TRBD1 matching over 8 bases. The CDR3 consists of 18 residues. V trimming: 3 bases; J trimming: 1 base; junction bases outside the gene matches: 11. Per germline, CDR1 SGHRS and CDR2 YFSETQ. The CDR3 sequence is CASSSKNRQGMNTGELFF. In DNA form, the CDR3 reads TGCGCCAGCAGCTCCAAAAATCGACAGGGGATGAACACCGGGGAGCTGTTTTTT.

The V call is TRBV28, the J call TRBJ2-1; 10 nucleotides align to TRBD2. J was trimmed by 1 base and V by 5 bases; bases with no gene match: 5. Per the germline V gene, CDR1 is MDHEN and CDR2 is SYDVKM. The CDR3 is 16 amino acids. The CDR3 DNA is TGTGCCAGCAGTGGGACTAGCGCTGGGTCCTACAATGAGCAGTTCTTC. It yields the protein CASSGTSAGSYNEQFF. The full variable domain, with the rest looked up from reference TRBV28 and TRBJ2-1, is DVKVTQSSRYLVKRTGEKVFLECVQDMDHENMFWYRQDPGLGLRLIYFSYDVKMKEKGDIPEGYSVSREKKERFSLILESASTNQTSMYLCASSGTSAGSYNEQFFGPGTRLTVL.

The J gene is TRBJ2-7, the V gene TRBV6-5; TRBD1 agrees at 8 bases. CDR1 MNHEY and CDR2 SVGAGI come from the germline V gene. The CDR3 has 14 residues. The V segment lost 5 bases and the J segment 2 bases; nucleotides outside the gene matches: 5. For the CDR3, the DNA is TGTGCCAGCAGTCGACAGGGGCCGCCCTACGAGCAGTACTTC. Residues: CASSRQGPPYEQYF.

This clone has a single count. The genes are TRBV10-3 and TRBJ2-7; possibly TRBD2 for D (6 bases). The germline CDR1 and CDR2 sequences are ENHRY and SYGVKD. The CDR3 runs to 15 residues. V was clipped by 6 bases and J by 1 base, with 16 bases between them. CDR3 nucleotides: TGTGCCATCAGAGACTCGACTAGATCATCCTACGAGCAGTACTTC. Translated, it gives CAIRDSTRSSYEQYF.

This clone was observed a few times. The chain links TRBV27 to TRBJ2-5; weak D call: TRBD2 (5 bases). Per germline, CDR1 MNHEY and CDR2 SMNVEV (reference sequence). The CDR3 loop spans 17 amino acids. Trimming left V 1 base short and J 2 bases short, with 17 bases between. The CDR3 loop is CASSLLGKDLRQETQYF. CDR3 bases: TGTGCCAGCAGTTTATTAGGGAAGGACTTACGACAAGAGACCCAGTACTTC.

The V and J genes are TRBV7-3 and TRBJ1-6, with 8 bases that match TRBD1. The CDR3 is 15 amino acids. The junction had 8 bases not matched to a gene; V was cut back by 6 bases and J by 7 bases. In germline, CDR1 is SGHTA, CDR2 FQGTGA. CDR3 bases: TGTGCCAGCAGTTCCGGACAGGGTCCGAATTCACCCCTCCACTTT. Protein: CASSSGQGPNSPLHF.

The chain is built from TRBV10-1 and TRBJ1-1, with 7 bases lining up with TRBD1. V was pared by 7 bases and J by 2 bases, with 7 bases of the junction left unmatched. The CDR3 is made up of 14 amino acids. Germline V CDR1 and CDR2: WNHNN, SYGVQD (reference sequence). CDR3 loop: CASNSGTDNTEAFF. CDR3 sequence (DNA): TGCGCCAGCAACTCCGGGACAGACAACACTGAAGCTTTCTTT.

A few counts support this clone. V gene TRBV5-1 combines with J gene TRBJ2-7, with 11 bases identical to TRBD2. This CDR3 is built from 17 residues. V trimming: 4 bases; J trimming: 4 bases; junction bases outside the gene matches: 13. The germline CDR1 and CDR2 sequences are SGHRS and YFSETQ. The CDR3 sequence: CASSLGPLAGGRYEQYF. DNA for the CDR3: TGCGCCAGCAGCCTGGGCCCTCTAGCGGGGGGAAGGTACGAGCAGTACTTC. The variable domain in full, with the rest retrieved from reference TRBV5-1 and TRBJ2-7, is KAGVTQTPRYLIKTRGQQVTLSCSPISGHRSVSWYQQTPGQGLQFLFEYFSETQRNKGNFPGRFSGRQFSNSRSEMNVSTLELGDSALYLCASSLGPLAGGRYEQYFGPGTRLTVT.